This entry features one T cell receptor (beta chain) sequence. CDR3 length equals 13 residues. Between the trimmed V and J ends, which lost 0 bases and 3 bases, there was a span of 6 bases. Per germline, CDR1 PRHDT and CDR2 FYEKMQ (reference sequence). Assay used: immunoSEQ multiplex PCR; TCRdb lists only in-frame clones, some missing. The sample has approximately 110,000 clones, 85% to 90% seen once; the top ten hold approximately 3.5%. The data derive from a study of blood T cell repertoires in COVID-19. Seattle cases were enrolled at active infection and followed longitudinally. The chain joins TRBV13 to TRBJ2-7; unclear D gene. Material for sequencing was peripheral blood. This clonotype was obtained from a woman of 80 years or more with COVID-19, enrolled during active disease. CDR3 sequence: CASSLGQYYEQYF. The CDR3 nucleotides read TGTGCCAGCAGCTTAGGCCAGTACTACGAGCAGTACTTC.